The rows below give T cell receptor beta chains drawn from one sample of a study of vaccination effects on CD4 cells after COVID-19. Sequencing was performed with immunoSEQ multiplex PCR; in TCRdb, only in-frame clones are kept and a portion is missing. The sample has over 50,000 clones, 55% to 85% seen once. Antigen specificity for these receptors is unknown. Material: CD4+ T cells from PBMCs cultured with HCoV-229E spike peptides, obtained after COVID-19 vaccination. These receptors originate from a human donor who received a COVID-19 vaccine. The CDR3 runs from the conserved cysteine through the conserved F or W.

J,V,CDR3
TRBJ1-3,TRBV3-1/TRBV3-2,CASSQGTGGNTIYF
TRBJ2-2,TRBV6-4,CASSPRTGGGTGELFF
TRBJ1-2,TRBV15,CATSPGGVTGGGYTF
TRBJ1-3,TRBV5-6,CASSLEGILAGNTIYF
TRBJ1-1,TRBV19,CASSFNTEAFF
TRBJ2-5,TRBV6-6,CASSPKTSGGFSKETQYF
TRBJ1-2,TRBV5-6,CASSLYGGYGYTF
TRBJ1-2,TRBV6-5,CASKLQGYEGGYTF
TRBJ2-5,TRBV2,CASSEALAGGQETQYF
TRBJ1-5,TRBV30,CAWSSARTGADNQPQHF
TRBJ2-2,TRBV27,CASSRTGTTYTGELFF
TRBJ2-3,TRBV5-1,CASRPGTRADTQYF
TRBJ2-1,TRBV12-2,CASRLALTRTSEGPHEQFF
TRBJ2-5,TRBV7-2,CASSLASSGGPETQYF
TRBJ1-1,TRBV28,CASSLDRAFGEAFF
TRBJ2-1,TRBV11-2,CASSFRDKPYNEQFF
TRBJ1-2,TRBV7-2,CASSRGGYGYTF
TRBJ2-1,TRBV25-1,CASLGLGTWGEQFF
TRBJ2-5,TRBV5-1,CASSPGSGETQYF
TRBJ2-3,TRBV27,CASSPLDRGADTQYF
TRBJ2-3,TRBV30,CAWSVRKIPTDTQYF
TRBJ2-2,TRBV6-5,CASRNRDRNTGELFF
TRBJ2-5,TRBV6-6,CASSFPGTAKETQYF
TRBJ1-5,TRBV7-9,CASSDSLTGPQHF
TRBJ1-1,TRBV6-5,CASPEKGPRATEAFF
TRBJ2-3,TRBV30,CAWSVGTAPDTQYF
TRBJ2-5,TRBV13,CASSPPPETQYF
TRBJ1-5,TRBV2,CASSEALREQPQHF
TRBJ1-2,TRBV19,CASQTTGVYGYTF
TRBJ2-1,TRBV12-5,CASGMIPLGQGNEQFF